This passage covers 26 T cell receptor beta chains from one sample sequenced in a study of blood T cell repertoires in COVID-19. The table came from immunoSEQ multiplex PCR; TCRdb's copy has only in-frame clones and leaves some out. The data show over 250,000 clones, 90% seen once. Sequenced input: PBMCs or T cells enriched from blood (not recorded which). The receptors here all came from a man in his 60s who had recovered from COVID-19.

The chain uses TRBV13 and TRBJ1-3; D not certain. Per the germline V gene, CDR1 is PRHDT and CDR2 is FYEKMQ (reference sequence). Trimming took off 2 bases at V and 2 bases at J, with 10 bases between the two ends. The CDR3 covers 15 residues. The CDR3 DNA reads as TGTGCCAGCAGCTTATTCTCAGGAACTGGAAACACCATATATTTT. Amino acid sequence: CASSLFSGTGNTIYF.

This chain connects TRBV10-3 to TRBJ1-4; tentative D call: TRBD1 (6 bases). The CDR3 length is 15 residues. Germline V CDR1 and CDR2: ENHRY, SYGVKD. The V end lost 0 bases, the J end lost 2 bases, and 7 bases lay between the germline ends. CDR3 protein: CAISESQGTNEKLFF. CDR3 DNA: TGTGCCATCAGTGAGTCTCAGGGGACTAATGAAAAACTGTTTTTT.

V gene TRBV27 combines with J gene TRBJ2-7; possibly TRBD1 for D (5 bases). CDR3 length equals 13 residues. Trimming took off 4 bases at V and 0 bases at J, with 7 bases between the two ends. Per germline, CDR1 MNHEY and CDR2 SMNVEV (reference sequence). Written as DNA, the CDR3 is TGTGCCAGCAGTTCAGGGAACTCCTACGAGCAGTACTTC. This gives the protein CASSSGNSYEQYF.

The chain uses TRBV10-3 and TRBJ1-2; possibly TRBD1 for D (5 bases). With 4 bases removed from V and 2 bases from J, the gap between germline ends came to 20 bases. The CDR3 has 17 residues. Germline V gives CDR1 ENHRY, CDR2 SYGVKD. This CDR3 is CAISVAGPVGGNYGYTF. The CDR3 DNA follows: TGTGCCATCAGTGTAGCGGGACCGGTGGGGGGAAACTATGGCTACACCTTC.

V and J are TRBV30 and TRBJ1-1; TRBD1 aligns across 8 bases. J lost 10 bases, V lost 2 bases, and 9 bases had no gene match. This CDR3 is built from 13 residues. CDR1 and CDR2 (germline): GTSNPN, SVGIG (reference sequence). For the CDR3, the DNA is TGTGCCTGGAGTAAAACTATCCAGGGGGCAGCTTTCTTT. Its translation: CAWSKTIQGAAFF.

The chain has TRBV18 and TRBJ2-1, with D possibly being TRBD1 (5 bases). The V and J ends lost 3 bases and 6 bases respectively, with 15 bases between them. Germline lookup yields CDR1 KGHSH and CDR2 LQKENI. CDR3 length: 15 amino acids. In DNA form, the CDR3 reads TGTGCCAGCTCACCCAGGGTAGAACTTTCCAATGAGCAGTTCTTC. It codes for CASSPRVELSNEQFF.

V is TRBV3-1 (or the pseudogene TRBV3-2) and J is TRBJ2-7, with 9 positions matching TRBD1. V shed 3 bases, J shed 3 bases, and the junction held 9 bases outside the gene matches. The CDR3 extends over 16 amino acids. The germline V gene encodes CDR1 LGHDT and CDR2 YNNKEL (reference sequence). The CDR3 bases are TGTGCCAGCAGCCAGGGGGCCTGGACAGGGGACTACGAGCAGTACTTC. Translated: CASSQGAWTGDYEQYF.

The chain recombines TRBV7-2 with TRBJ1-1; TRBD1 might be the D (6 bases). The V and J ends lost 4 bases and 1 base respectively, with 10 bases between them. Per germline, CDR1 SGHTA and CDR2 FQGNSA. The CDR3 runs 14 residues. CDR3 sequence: CASSSDRTNTEAFF. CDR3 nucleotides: TGTGCCAGCAGCTCAGACAGGACGAACACTGAAGCTTTCTTT. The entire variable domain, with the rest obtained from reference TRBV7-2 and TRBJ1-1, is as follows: GAGVSQSPSNKVTEKGKDVELRCDPISGHTALYWYRQSLGQGLEFLIYFQGNSAPDKSGLPSDRFSAERTGGSVSTLTIQRTQQEDSAVYLCASSSDRTNTEAFFGQGTRLTVV.

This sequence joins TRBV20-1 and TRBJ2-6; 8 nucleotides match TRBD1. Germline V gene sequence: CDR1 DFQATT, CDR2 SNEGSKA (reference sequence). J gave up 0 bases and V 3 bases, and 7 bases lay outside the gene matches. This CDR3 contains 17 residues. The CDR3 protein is CSASQGTGSSGANVLTF. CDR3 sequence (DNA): TGCAGTGCTAGTCAAGGGACAGGAAGCTCTGGGGCCAACGTCCTGACTTTC.

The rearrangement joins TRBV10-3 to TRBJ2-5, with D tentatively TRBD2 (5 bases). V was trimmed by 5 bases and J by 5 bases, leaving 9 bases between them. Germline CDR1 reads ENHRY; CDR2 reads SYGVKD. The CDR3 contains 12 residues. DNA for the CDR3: TGTGCCATCAGTTCAAGGAGGGAGACCCAGTACTTC. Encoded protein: CAISSRRETQYF.

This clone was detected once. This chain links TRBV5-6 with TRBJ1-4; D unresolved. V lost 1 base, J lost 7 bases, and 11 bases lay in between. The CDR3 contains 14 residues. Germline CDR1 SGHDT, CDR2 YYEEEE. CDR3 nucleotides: TGTGCCAGCAGCTTGCGGGGATCGGGTGAAAAACTGTTTTTT. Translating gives CASSLRGSGEKLFF.

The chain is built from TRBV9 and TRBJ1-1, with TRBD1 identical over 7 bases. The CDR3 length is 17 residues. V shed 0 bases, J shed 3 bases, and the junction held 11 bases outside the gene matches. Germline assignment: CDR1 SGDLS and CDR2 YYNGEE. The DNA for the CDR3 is TGTGCCAGCAGCGTAGTCATCCACGACAGGGTAGACACTGAAGCTTTCTTT. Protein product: CASSVVIHDRVDTEAFF.

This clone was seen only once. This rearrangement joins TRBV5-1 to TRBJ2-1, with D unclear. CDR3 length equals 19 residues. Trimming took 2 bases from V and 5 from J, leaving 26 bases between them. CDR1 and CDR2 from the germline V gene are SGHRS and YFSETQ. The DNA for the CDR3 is TGCGCCAGCAGCTTTGGTATGGTTAGTCGGCTCAAGGCGGACAATGAGCAGTTCTTC. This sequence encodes CASSFGMVSRLKADNEQFF.

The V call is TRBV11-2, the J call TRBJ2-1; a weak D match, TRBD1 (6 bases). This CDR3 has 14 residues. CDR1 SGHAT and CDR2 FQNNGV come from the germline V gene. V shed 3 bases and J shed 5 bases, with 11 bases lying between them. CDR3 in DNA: TGTGCCAGCAGCTTGGGCAGGGGAGACAATGAGCAGTTCTTC. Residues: CASSLGRGDNEQFF. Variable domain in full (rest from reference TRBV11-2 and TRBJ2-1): EAGVAQSPRYKIIEKRQSVAFWCNPISGHATLYWYQQILGQGPKLLIQFQNNGVVDDSQLPKDRFSAERLKGVDSTLKIQPAKLEDSAVYLCASSLGRGDNEQFFGPGTRLTVL.

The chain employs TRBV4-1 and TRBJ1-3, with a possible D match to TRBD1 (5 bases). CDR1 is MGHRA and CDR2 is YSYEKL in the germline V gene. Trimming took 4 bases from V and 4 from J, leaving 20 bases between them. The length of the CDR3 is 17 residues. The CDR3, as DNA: TGCGCCAGCAGCCGAATATTAATAGGGGTTGGCGGAAACACCATATATTTT. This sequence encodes CASSRILIGVGGNTIYF.

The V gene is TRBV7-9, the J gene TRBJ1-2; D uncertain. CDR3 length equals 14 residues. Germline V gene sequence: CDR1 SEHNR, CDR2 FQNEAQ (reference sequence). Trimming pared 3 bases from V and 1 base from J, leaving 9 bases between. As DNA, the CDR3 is TGTGCCAGCAGCTTGGAGGGCGTTAACTATGGCTACACCTTC. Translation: CASSLEGVNYGYTF. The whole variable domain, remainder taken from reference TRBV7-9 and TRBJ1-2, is DTGVSQNPRHKITKRGQNVTFRCDPISEHNRLYWYRQTLGQGPEFLTYFQNEAQLEKSRLLSDRFSAERPKGSFSTLEIQRTEQGDSAMYLCASSLEGVNYGYTFGSGTRLTVV.

CDR3 loop: CASSLPRPSDRSPLAGGLYEQYF. The CDR3 DNA follows: TGCGCCAGCAGCTTGCCGCGCCCCTCCGACAGAAGCCCACTAGCGGGGGGTTTATACGAGCAGTACTTC. The chain combines TRBV5-1 with TRBJ2-7, with 12 bases fitting TRBD2. The length of the CDR3 is 23 residues. Trimming removed 1 base from V and 4 bases from J; junction bases left unmatched: 27. Germline assignment: CDR1 SGHRS and CDR2 YFSETQ.

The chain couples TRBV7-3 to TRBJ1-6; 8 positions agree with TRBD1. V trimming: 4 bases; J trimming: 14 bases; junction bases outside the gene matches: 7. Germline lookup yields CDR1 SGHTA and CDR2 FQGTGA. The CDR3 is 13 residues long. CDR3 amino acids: CASSSGPTGALHF. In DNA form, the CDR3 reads TGTGCCAGCAGCTCCGGGCCGACAGGGGCCCTCCACTTT.

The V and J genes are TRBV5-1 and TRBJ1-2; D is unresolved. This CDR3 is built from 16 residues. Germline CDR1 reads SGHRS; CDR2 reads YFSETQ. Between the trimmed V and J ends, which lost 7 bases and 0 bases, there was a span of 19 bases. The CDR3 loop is CASQTGVTATNYGYTF. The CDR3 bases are TGCGCCAGCCAAACGGGTGTCACCGCGACTAACTATGGCTACACCTTC.

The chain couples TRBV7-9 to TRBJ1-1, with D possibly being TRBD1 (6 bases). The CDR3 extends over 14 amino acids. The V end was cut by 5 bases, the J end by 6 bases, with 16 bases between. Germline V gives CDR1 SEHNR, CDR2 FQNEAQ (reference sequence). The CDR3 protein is CASSPREGESEAFF. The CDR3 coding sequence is TGTGCCAGCAGCCCCCGGGAGGGGGAATCTGAAGCTTTCTTT.

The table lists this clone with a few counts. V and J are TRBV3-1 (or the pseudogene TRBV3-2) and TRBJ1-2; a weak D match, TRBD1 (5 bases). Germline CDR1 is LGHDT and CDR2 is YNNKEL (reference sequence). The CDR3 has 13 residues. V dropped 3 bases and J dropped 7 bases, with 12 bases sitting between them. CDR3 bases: TGTGCCAGCAGCCACCTGACAGAGACTGGCTACACCTTC. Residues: CASSHLTETGYTF.

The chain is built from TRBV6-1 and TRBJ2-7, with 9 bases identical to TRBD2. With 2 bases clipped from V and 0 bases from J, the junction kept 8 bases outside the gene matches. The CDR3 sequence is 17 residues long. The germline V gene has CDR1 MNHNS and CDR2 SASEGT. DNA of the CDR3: TGTGCCAGCAGTGAATCCCCCCGCGGGAGGGCCTCCTACGAGCAGTACTTC. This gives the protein CASSESPRGRASYEQYF.

This CDR3 reads CASSEVDRAEETQYF. Written as DNA, the CDR3 is TGTGCCAGCAGTGAAGTGGACAGGGCAGAAGAGACCCAGTACTTC. The J gene is TRBJ2-5, the V gene TRBV6-1; TRBD1 aligns across 8 bases. V was clipped by 1 base and J by 3 bases; unmatched bases: 4. CDR3 length: 15 amino acids. Looked up from germline, CDR1 is MNHNS and CDR2 is SASEGT.

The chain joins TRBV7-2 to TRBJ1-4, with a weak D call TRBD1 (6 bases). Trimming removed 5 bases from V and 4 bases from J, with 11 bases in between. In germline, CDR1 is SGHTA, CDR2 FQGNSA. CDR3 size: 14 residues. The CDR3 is CASSQDRYNEKLFF. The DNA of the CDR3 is TGTGCCAGCAGCCAAGACAGGTATAATGAAAAACTGTTTTTT.

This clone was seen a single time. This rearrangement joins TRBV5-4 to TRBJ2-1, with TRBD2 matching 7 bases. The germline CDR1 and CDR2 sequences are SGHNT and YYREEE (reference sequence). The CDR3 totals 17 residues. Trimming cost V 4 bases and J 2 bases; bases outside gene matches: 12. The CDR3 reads CASSEASGTLPYNEQFF. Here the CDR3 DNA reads TGTGCCAGCAGCGAAGCAAGCGGGACCCTTCCCTACAATGAGCAGTTCTTC.

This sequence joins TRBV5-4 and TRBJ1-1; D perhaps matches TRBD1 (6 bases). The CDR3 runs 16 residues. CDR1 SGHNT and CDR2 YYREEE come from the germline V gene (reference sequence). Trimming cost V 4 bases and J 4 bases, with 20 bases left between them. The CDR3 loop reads CASSDGLQGIGTEAFF. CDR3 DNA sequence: TGTGCCAGCAGCGACGGCCTACAGGGAATTGGCACTGAAGCTTTCTTT.